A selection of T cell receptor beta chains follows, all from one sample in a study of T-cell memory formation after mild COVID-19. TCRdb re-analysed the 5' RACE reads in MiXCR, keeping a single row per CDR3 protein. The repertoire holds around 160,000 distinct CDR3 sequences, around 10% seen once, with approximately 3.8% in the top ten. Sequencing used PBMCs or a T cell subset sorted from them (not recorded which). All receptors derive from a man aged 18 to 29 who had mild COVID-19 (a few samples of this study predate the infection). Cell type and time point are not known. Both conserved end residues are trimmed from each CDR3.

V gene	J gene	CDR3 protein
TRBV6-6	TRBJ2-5	ASSYGDQTQY
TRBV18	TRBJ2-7	ASSPGSGDEQY
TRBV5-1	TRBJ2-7	VSSLGPQVVPY
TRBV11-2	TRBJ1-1	ASCRSRRHAMNTEAF
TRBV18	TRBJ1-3	ASSPGAGNTIY
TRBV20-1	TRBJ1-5	SAPIIGTDNQPQH
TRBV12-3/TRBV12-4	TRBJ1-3	ASSFPQGAGNTIY
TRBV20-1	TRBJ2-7	SLSRGSYEQY
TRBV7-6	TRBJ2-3	ASSVSGGKSDTQY
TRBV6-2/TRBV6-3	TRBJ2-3	ASSYTGDTDTQY
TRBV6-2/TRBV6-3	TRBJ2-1	ASSPGRGEQF
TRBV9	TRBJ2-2	ASTGPRQGLNTGELF
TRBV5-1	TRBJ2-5	ASSLKQGVETQY
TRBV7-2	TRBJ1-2	ASSISRGSGGYT
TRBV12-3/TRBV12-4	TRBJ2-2	ASSLSGVGELF
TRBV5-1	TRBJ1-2	ASSFPGTGEDYGYT
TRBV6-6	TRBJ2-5	ASSSGTGITQY
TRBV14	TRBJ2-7	ASSQGPQGNNYEQY
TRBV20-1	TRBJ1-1	SATSEGQGAEAF
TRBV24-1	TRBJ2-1	ATSDFGEGLYNEQF
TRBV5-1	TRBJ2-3	ASSLAGAAADTQY
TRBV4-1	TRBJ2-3	ASSQSTSGGSTDTQY
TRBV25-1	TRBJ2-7	ASIGTGAGEQY